This TCR beta chain was sequenced in a study of OX40 agonist ivuxolimab in advanced cancers. Study details: Cohort: 65% to 90% men, mean age 60, aged about 20 to 90.

Germline CDR1 and CDR2: LGHNT and FRNRAP. The CDR3 runs to 14 residues. V was clipped by 6 bases and J by 1 base, with 11 bases between them. This clone was recorded only once. The data were produced by immunoSEQ multiplex PCR, yet TCRdb's version contains in-frame clones alone and is incomplete. The sample carries some 75,000 clones, over 75% recorded once. This material consisted of CD4+ or CD8+ T cells sorted from blood, taken in a trial of the OX40 agonist ivuxolimab. This receptor was taken from an adult with an advanced solid tumor such as melanoma, head and neck, liver or kidney cancer. The chain joins TRBV12-5 to TRBJ2-3; D remains ambiguous. CDR3 region: CASGFSGGTDTQYF. Written as DNA, the CDR3 is TGTGCTAGTGGATTTAGTGGGGGCACAGATACGCAGTATTTT.